This is a list of T cell receptor beta chains from one sample in a study of human T cells and chemical hapten exposure. TCRdb passed the RACE reads through MiXCR, listing each CDR3 protein once. This sample carries 35,000 to 55,000 distinct CDR3 sequences, 9.5% to 10% of them seen once, and the ten largest clones take 14% to 15%. This sample comprised whole blood, obtained in connection with sensitization to the hapten diphenylcyclopropenone (DPC). These receptors came from a woman aged 25 to 39 with alopecia areata. Some clones in this sample may be carry-over from other donors' samples. The CDR3 runs from the conserved cysteine through the conserved F or W.

v_call: TRBV24-1
cdr3_aa: CATSDGSGLEQFF

v_call: TRBV14
cdr3_aa: CASSQARSGDTGYTF

v_call: TRBV5-4
cdr3_aa: CASSVSSGAYGTQYF

v_call: TRBV6-5
cdr3_aa: CASSSSFLSGELFF

v_call: TRBV7-9
cdr3_aa: CASSLGGEGYEQYF

v_call: TRBV6-4
cdr3_aa: CASRDDQNPYGYTF

v_call: TRBV28
cdr3_aa: CASRHPGVLNEQFF

v_call: TRBV3-1
cdr3_aa: CASSQFAGDTGELFF

v_call: TRBV5-4
cdr3_aa: CASSQGQGVAETQYF

v_call: TRBV4-2
cdr3_aa: CASSQESHFGYTF

v_call: TRBV15
cdr3_aa: CATSRDLTGGSYGYTF

v_call: TRBV28
cdr3_aa: CASSRAGGRGGYTF

v_call: TRBV3-1
cdr3_aa: CASSQDLGRLNTEAFF

v_call: TRBV4-3
cdr3_aa: CASSQDMGSGNTIYF

v_call: TRBV4-2
cdr3_aa: CASSRLPGGVDTQYF

v_call: TRBV7-9
cdr3_aa: CASSLSGVYVGEKLFF

v_call: TRBV7-8
cdr3_aa: CASSLARSGITADTQYF

v_call: TRBV27
cdr3_aa: CASTTTGVPNQPQHF

v_call: TRBV27
cdr3_aa: CASSFRRRGQMNTGELFF

v_call: TRBV28
cdr3_aa: CASKVGGGPDTQYF

v_call: TRBV2
cdr3_aa: CASSPGSTDTQYF

v_call: TRBV20-1
cdr3_aa: CSARVVTGVSDTQYF

v_call: TRBV7-2
cdr3_aa: CASSQTANYGYTF

v_call: TRBV30
cdr3_aa: CAWMPAGNSPLHF

v_call: TRBV5-4
cdr3_aa: CASSLGGSYGYTF

v_call: TRBV5-1
cdr3_aa: CASSHSSGADGANVLTF

v_call: TRBV7-8
cdr3_aa: CASSSAPTSILEYF

v_call: TRBV12-3/TRBV12-4
cdr3_aa: CASSLSGGSNTGELFF

v_call: TRBV7-9
cdr3_aa: CASSYPRQGGNEQYF

v_call: TRBV20-1
cdr3_aa: CSAPNQGAHYGYTF

v_call: TRBV6-2/TRBV6-3
cdr3_aa: CASSSRDYTNTGELFF

v_call: TRBV7-2
cdr3_aa: CASSPRTGLGNTEAFF

v_call: TRBV2
cdr3_aa: CASRRDRGGETQYF

v_call: TRBV4-2
cdr3_aa: CASSQNYRGLVEQYF

v_call: TRBV5-1
cdr3_aa: CASSLDLDTQYF

v_call: TRBV7-2
cdr3_aa: CASSLREWETQYF

v_call: TRBV2
cdr3_aa: CAQQRGTQETQYF

v_call: TRBV28
cdr3_aa: CASSLSQFPAPSF

v_call: TRBV7-2
cdr3_aa: CASSLGGQGSSPLHF

v_call: TRBV6-7
cdr3_aa: CATGTARFSYEQYF

v_call: TRBV9
cdr3_aa: CASRESSGYGYTF